A single sample gave rise to the 20 T cell receptor beta chains below, sequenced in a study of cytomegalovirus exposure and HLA in healthy donors. Primers for the PCR totalled 60 Vbeta and 13 Jbeta. Only in-frame clones appear in the TCRdb table, and some are missing; sequencing was by immunoSEQ multiplex PCR. The top ten clones hold around 1.4% of a sample with more than 150,000 clones, 80% of them seen once. Sequencing was carried out using PBMCs. The receptors stem from a girl between 10 and 17 years old in good health and CMV-seropositive.

The chain has TRBV30 and TRBJ2-7; TRBD2 matches at 8 bases. Germline values: CDR1 GTSNPN, CDR2 SVGIG (reference sequence). This CDR3 has 13 amino acids. Trimming cost V 3 bases and J 3 bases; bases outside gene matches: 4. CDR3 loop: CAWRLAGYYEQYF. Written as DNA, the CDR3 is TGTGCCTGGAGGCTAGCGGGTTACTACGAGCAGTACTTC.

This rearrangement joins TRBV5-4 to TRBJ2-1, with a tentative D call TRBD2 (6 bases). CDR1 SGHNT and CDR2 YYREEE come from the germline V gene (reference sequence). The length of the CDR3 is 17 residues. V dropped 2 bases and J dropped 6 bases, with 21 bases sitting between them. The CDR3 nucleotides are TGTGCCAGCAGCTTATACCCTAAACGGGAGCGCAGCAATGAGCAGTTCTTC. It is translated as CASSLYPKRERSNEQFF.

This chain joins TRBV27 and TRBJ1-4, with a tentative D call TRBD1 (5 bases). CDR3 length: 18 amino acids. V was trimmed by 0 bases and J by 8 bases, leaving 22 bases between them. Germline V gives CDR1 MNHEY, CDR2 SMNVEV (reference sequence). CDR3: CASSLSISGGRMGEKLFF. CDR3 DNA: TGTGCCAGCAGTTTATCGATAAGCGGGGGACGGATGGGGGAAAAACTGTTTTTT.

V usage is TRBV29-1 and J usage is TRBJ2-7; 8 bases align to TRBD1. V was clipped by 4 bases and J by 6 bases; unmatched bases: 5. The CDR3 totals 12 residues. Germline CDR1 SQVTM, CDR2 ANQGSEA. Here the CDR3 DNA reads TGCAGCGTTGGACCAGGGGGCGGCGAGCAGTACTTC. Translated: CSVGPGGGEQYF.

This clone came up once. The J gene is TRBJ1-2, the V gene TRBV7-9, with D perhaps matching TRBD1 (6 bases). Trimming removed 4 bases from V and 4 bases from J, with 16 bases in between. Germline lookup yields CDR1 SEHNR and CDR2 FQNEAQ (reference sequence). This CDR3 comprises 15 residues. The CDR3 sequence is CASSYTGKQIYGYTF. Here the CDR3 DNA reads TGTGCCAGCAGCTATACAGGGAAGCAGATCTATGGCTACACCTTC.

The chain is built from TRBV29-1 and TRBJ1-2; D possibly corresponds to TRBD1 (5 bases). Germline-derived CDR1 and CDR2 are SQVTM and ANQGSEA. The CDR3 has 13 residues. Trimming took 2 bases from V and 0 from J, leaving 7 bases between them. CDR3 amino acids: CSVEPGPNYGYTF. CDR3 DNA: TGCAGCGTTGAACCAGGGCCTAACTATGGCTACACCTTC.

This chain links TRBV30 with TRBJ1-3; 8 positions match TRBD1. Germline lookup yields CDR1 GTSNPN and CDR2 SVGIG (reference sequence). V was pared by 0 bases and J by 5 bases, with 6 bases of the junction left unmatched. The CDR3 totals 15 residues. This CDR3 is CAWSVRQGARNTIYF. The CDR3 nucleotides read TGTGCCTGGAGTGTAAGGCAGGGGGCAAGAAACACCATATATTTT. Complete variable domain (other parts from reference TRBV30 and TRBJ1-3): SQTIHQWPATLVQPVGSPLSLECTVEGTSNPNLYWYRQAAGRGLQLLFYSVGIGQISSEVPQNLSASRPQDRQFILSSKKLLLSDSGFYLCAWSVRQGARNTIYFGEGSWLTVV.

This clone has a handful of counts. The genes are TRBV2 and TRBJ1-1; 7 nucleotides agree with TRBD1. The V segment lost 4 bases and the J segment 7 bases; nucleotides outside the gene matches: 3. Germline CDR1 reads SNHLY; CDR2 reads FYNNEI. The CDR3 is 12 residues long. This CDR3 is CASSGQGGEAFF. CDR3 DNA sequence: TGTGCCAGCAGTGGACAGGGCGGTGAAGCTTTCTTT.

This sequence joins TRBV5-6 and TRBJ2-2; TRBD1 is a possible D gene (6 bases). This CDR3 is built from 16 residues. In germline, CDR1 is SGHDT, CDR2 YYEEEE. The V end was cut by 4 bases, the J end by 3 bases, with 16 bases between. The CDR3 DNA follows: TGTGCCAGCAGCAACTGGAGGACAGCGGACACCGGGGAGCTGTTTTTT. Translating gives CASSNWRTADTGELFF.

The V call is TRBV11-1, the J call TRBJ2-7, with a weak D call TRBD2 (5 bases). The V and J ends lost 2 bases and 6 bases respectively, with 11 bases between them. Per the germline V gene, CDR1 is SGHAT and CDR2 is FQDESV (reference sequence). The CDR3 spans 13 residues. Here the CDR3 DNA reads TGTGCCAGCAGCTTACCCCTTCGGGGCGAGCAGTACTTC. Protein sequence: CASSLPLRGEQYF.

This chain connects TRBV15 to TRBJ1-5; TRBD1 matches at 9 bases. The germline V gene encodes CDR1 LNHNV and CDR2 YYDKDF (reference sequence). Trimming at V came to 3 bases and at J to 4 bases, leaving 4 bases not matched to a gene. CDR3 length equals 15 residues. The CDR3 is CATSRLTGGNQPQHF. The DNA of the CDR3 is TGTGCCACCAGCAGGCTGACAGGGGGGAATCAGCCCCAGCATTTT. Looking up the rest from reference TRBV15 and TRBJ1-5 gives the full variable domain: DAMVIQNPRYQVTQFGKPVTLSCSQTLNHNVMYWYQQKSSQAPKLLFHYYDKDFNNEADTPDNFQSRRPNTSFCFLDIRSPGLGDTAMYLCATSRLTGGNQPQHFGDGTRLSIL.

The chain joins TRBV7-9 to TRBJ2-1; D is possibly TRBD2 (6 bases). CDR1 is SEHNR and CDR2 is FQNEAQ in the germline V gene (reference sequence). The CDR3 is made up of 14 amino acids. Trimming took off 5 bases at V and 3 bases at J, with 11 bases between the two ends. CDR3 in amino acids: CASSLRTIYNEQFF. CDR3 DNA sequence: TGTGCCAGCAGCCTAAGGACTATCTACAATGAGCAGTTCTTC.

J is TRBJ1-3 and V is TRBV7-9, with no clear D. This CDR3 has 17 amino acids. Trimming stripped 1 base from V and 5 bases from J, with 18 bases between. The V gene's germline CDR1 is SEHNR and CDR2 FQNEAQ (reference sequence). CDR3 nucleotide sequence: TGTGCCAGCAGCTTAGGGCCCCGGGAAGATAGTCGAAACACCATATATTTT. This sequence encodes CASSLGPREDSRNTIYF.

V usage is TRBV7-7 and J usage is TRBJ2-7, with 9 bases identical to TRBD2. The germline V gene encodes CDR1 SSHAT and CDR2 FNYEAQ (reference sequence). This CDR3 has 15 amino acids. The CDR3 region is CAPPWNSGRRGEQYF. CDR3 nucleotide sequence: TGTGCTCCCCCGTGGAATAGCGGGAGACGGGGCGAGCAGTACTTC.

The V and J genes are TRBV30 and TRBJ2-5, with 8 bases aligning to TRBD1. The J call could be wrong; TRBJ2-7 is a better fit for the DNA end. The CDR3 covers 14 residues. In germline, CDR1 is GTSNPN, CDR2 SVGIG (reference sequence). The CDR3, as DNA: TGTGCCTGGAGTCACGGGACAGGCTCCTACGAGCAGTACTTC. The encoded protein is CAWSHGTGSYEQYF.

The V call is TRBV14, the J call TRBJ2-7; 9 positions agree with TRBD1. The CDR3 extends over 15 amino acids. Looked up from germline, CDR1 is SGHDN and CDR2 is FVKESK. V shed 3 bases and J 4 bases; nucleotides not matched to a gene: 7. The CDR3 bases are TGTGCCAGCAGCCAGAAACAGGGGGCCCTTTACGAGCAGTACTTC. Translation: CASSQKQGALYEQYF.

V and J are TRBV10-3 and TRBJ1-2; 7 bases are a match to TRBD1. The CDR3 length is 15 residues. Germline V gene sequence: CDR1 ENHRY, CDR2 SYGVKD. V dropped 4 bases and J dropped 8; count of bases not matched to a gene: 13. The CDR3 DNA reads TGTGCCATCAGTGCTACAGGGGAGTATGGGCAAGGCTACACCTTC. Translating gives CAISATGEYGQGYTF.

The J gene is TRBJ2-7, the V gene TRBV6-5; 9 bases fit TRBD1. This CDR3 has 15 amino acids. Trimming cost V 2 bases and J 3 bases; bases outside gene matches: 5. Germline V lookup: CDR1 MNHEY, CDR2 SVGAGI. The CDR3 DNA reads TGTGCCAGCAGTTACAAGACAGGGGGATTCTACGAGCAGTACTTC. Translated: CASSYKTGGFYEQYF.

The chain couples TRBV7-6 to TRBJ2-2; 7 bases align to TRBD2. Germline CDR1 is SGHVS and CDR2 is FNYEAQ. With 2 bases clipped from V and 2 bases from J, the junction kept 8 bases outside the gene matches. The CDR3 has 17 amino acids. The CDR3 bases are TGTGCCAGCAGCTTAATGGGAGGGGCTCCAAACACCGGGGAGCTGTTTTTT. Translation: CASSLMGGAPNTGELFF.

The chain employs TRBV7-9 and TRBJ2-1; no definite D call. The CDR3 extends over 16 amino acids. Trimming removed 1 base from V and 0 bases from J, with 10 bases in between. Germline CDR1 SEHNR, CDR2 FQNEAQ (reference sequence). CDR3 sequence reads: CASSLVGESSYNEQFF. In nucleotides, the CDR3 is TGTGCCAGCAGCTTAGTAGGAGAGAGCTCCTACAATGAGCAGTTCTTC.